These T cell receptor beta chains were read from a single sample in a study of blood T cell repertoires in COVID-19. Data came from immunoSEQ multiplex PCR; TCRdb stores just in-frame clones and leaves some out. The data contain more than 300,000 clones, roughly 90% of them singletons. The sequenced sample was PBMCs or T cells enriched from blood (not recorded which). All receptors come from a woman aged 25 to 39 who had recovered from COVID-19. Both conserved end residues are part of each CDR3. The order of the fields is CDR3 protein, J gene, D gene, V gene. A D gene is named only where the DNA matches it firmly.

CDR3aa: CASSSPGTGTTRTLHF
j_gene: TRBJ1-6
d_gene: TRBD1
v_gene: TRBV2

CDR3aa: CASSPRTGSGNTIYF
j_gene: TRBJ1-3
d_gene: TRBD1
v_gene: TRBV11-2

CDR3aa: CASSVGGTQNQPQHF
j_gene: TRBJ1-5
d_gene: -
v_gene: TRBV9

CDR3aa: CAARTGANYGYTF
j_gene: TRBJ1-2
d_gene: TRBD1
v_gene: TRBV19

CDR3aa: CASSTRRGPMNTEAFF
j_gene: TRBJ1-1
d_gene: -
v_gene: TRBV19

CDR3aa: CASKPYATDTQYF
j_gene: TRBJ2-3
d_gene: -
v_gene: TRBV19

CDR3aa: CASSQSVFQETQYF
j_gene: TRBJ2-5
d_gene: -
v_gene: TRBV4-2

CDR3aa: CASSGQLGVTEAFF
j_gene: TRBJ1-1
d_gene: -
v_gene: TRBV10-1

CDR3aa: CASTPLLGDEQFF
j_gene: TRBJ2-1
d_gene: -
v_gene: TRBV5-1

CDR3aa: CATSRTGLEGYTF
j_gene: TRBJ1-2
d_gene: -
v_gene: TRBV15

CDR3aa: CASSVDNFGYSPLHF
j_gene: TRBJ1-6
d_gene: -
v_gene: TRBV9

CDR3aa: CASSVNRGRAGELFF
j_gene: TRBJ2-2
d_gene: TRBD1
v_gene: TRBV9

CDR3aa: CASIRKTGGYQPQHF
j_gene: TRBJ1-5
d_gene: TRBD1
v_gene: TRBV28

CDR3aa: CASSAVTGQPQHF
j_gene: TRBJ1-5
d_gene: -
v_gene: TRBV9

CDR3aa: CASSQLVTGTGGRETQYF
j_gene: TRBJ2-5
d_gene: TRBD1
v_gene: TRBV4-1

CDR3aa: CASSFRTSVIYEQYF
j_gene: TRBJ2-7
d_gene: TRBD2
v_gene: TRBV19

CDR3aa: CASSLGQVETQYF
j_gene: TRBJ2-5
d_gene: -
v_gene: TRBV12-3/TRBV12-4

CDR3aa: CSATRLAEQFF
j_gene: TRBJ2-1
d_gene: TRBD2
v_gene: TRBV20-1

CDR3aa: CASSGPDNEQFF
j_gene: TRBJ2-1
d_gene: -
v_gene: TRBV6-4

CDR3aa: CASSIDRIDTDTQYF
j_gene: TRBJ2-3
d_gene: -
v_gene: TRBV19

CDR3aa: CASHEREGGPDTQYF
j_gene: TRBJ2-3
d_gene: TRBD2
v_gene: TRBV13

CDR3aa: CASSLVAIETQYF
j_gene: TRBJ2-5
d_gene: -
v_gene: TRBV5-8

CDR3aa: CASSPLGLAGEGEQFF
j_gene: TRBJ2-1
d_gene: TRBD2
v_gene: TRBV7-2

CDR3aa: CAIRNYSGNTIYF
j_gene: TRBJ1-3
d_gene: -
v_gene: TRBV10-3

CDR3aa: CASSRIQGAMDTGELFF
j_gene: TRBJ2-2
d_gene: TRBD1
v_gene: TRBV5-1

CDR3aa: CASSPLASPQYF
j_gene: TRBJ2-3
d_gene: -
v_gene: TRBV9

CDR3aa: CASIPERGAPNSPLHF
j_gene: TRBJ1-6
d_gene: -
v_gene: TRBV28

CDR3aa: CASSANRDEQYF
j_gene: TRBJ2-7
d_gene: -
v_gene: TRBV11-1

CDR3aa: CASSSLPSGRAYEQYF
j_gene: TRBJ2-7
d_gene: TRBD2
v_gene: TRBV11-2

CDR3aa: CASRDRAPQPQHF
j_gene: TRBJ1-5
d_gene: TRBD1
v_gene: TRBV6-5

CDR3aa: CAIRDRTGTVGGNTIYF
j_gene: TRBJ1-3
d_gene: TRBD1
v_gene: TRBV10-3

CDR3aa: CASSWTGVGYGYTF
j_gene: TRBJ1-2
d_gene: TRBD1
v_gene: TRBV2

CDR3aa: CASSLSLAVHNEQFF
j_gene: TRBJ2-1
d_gene: TRBD2
v_gene: TRBV11-3

CDR3aa: CASKDRSGITYNEQFF
j_gene: TRBJ2-1
d_gene: -
v_gene: TRBV10-2

CDR3aa: CASSRVTGGRTSYTF
j_gene: TRBJ1-2
d_gene: -
v_gene: TRBV4-1

CDR3aa: CASSMSAGVVGTGELFF
j_gene: TRBJ2-2
d_gene: TRBD2
v_gene: TRBV19

CDR3aa: CASSTHDSPLSTDTQYF
j_gene: TRBJ2-3
d_gene: -
v_gene: TRBV6-2/TRBV6-3

CDR3aa: CASSQGDERAYGYTF
j_gene: TRBJ1-2
d_gene: -
v_gene: TRBV18

CDR3aa: CASRGTGGNYGYTF
j_gene: TRBJ1-2
d_gene: TRBD1
v_gene: TRBV6-5

CDR3aa: CSVDGIPSTDTQYF
j_gene: TRBJ2-3
d_gene: -
v_gene: TRBV29-1

CDR3aa: CASSPQGLAGGHEQFF
j_gene: TRBJ2-1
d_gene: TRBD2
v_gene: TRBV18

CDR3aa: CASSLGGLRSGNTIYF
j_gene: TRBJ1-3
d_gene: -
v_gene: TRBV5-4